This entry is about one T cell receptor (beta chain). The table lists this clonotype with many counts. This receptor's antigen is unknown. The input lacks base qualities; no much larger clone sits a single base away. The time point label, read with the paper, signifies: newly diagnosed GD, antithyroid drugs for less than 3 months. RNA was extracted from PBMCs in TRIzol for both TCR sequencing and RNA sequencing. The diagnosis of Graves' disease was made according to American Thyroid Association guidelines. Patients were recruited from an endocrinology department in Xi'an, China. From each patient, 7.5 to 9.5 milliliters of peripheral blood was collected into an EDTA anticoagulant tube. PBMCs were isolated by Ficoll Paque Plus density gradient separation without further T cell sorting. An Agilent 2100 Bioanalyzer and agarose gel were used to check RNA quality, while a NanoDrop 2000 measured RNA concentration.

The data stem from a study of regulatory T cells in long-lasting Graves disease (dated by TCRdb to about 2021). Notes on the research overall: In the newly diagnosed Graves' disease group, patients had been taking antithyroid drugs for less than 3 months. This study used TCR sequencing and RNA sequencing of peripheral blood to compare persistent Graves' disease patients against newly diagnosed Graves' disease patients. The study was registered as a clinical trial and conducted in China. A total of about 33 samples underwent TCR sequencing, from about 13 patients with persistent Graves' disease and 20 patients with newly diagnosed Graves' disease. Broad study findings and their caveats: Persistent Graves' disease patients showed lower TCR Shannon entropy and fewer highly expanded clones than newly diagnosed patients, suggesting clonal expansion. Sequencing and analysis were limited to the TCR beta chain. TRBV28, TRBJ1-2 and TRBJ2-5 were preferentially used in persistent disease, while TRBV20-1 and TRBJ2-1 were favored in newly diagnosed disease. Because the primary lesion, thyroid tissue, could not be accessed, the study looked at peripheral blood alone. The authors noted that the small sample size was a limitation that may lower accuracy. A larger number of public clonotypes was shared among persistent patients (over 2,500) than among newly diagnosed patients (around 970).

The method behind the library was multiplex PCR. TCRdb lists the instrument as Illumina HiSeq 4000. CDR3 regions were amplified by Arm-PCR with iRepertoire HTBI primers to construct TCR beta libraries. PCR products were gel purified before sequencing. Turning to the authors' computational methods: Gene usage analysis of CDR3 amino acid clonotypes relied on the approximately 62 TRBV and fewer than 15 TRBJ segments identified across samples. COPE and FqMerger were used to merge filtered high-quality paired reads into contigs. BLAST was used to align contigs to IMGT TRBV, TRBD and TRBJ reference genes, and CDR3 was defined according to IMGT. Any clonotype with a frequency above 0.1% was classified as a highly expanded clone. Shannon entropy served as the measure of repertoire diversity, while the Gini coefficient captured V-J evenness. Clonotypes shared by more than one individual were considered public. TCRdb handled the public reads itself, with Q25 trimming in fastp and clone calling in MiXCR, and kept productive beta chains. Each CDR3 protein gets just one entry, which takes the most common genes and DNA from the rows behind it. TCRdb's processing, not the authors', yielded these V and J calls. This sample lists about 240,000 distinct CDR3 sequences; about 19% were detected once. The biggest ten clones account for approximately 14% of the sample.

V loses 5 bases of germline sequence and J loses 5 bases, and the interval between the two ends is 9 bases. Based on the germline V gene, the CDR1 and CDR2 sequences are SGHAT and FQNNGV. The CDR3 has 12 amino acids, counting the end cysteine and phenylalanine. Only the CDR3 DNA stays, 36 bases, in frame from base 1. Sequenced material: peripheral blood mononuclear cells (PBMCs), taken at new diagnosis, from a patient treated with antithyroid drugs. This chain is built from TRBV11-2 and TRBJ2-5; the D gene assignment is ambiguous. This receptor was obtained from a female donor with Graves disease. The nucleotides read TGTGCCAGCAGCCAAACCGGGGAGACCCAGTACTTC. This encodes CASSQTGETQYF.